The entry that follows covers one TCR beta chain sequence. This clone occurred a few times. No cognate antigen has been identified for it. Base qualities are missing; no much larger clone stands one base away. A distance of 16 bases separates the germline ends of V and J, which lose 1 base and 6 bases respectively. Sequences SGHDT (CDR1) and YYEEEE (CDR2) are obtained from the germline V gene. From the cysteine up to the phenylalanine, the CDR3 has a length of 15 residues. Only CDR3 DNA remains: 45 bases, in frame from the first base. In total, approximately 610 healthy bone marrow donors made up the cohort. At the time of sampling, all cohort members were nominally healthy, though unrecorded immune exposures were likely present. The donor tested CMV seronegative, placing the donor among the 350 to 400 seronegative members of the cohort. A peripheral blood sample was provided by each donor, and peripheral blood mononuclear cells were used for TCR beta sequencing. The Qiagen DNeasy Blood Extraction Kit was used to extract genomic DNA from the blood cell samples.

The data were obtained in a study of cytomegalovirus exposure and HLA in healthy donors (dated by TCRdb to the late 2010s). The study in broad terms: An earlier analysis of fewer than 750 of the donors reported about 280 Gb of sequence data and 117 million unique TCR beta sequences obtained from approximately 180 million T cells. In addition to the first cohort of hundreds of subjects, a separate validation cohort of under 150 different subjects was used. Using immunosequencing, the study profiled T cell repertoires from about 620 subjects and related those repertoires to cytomegalovirus serostatus. The study aimed to test whether cataloging public T cell receptors could reveal signatures of past pathogen exposure. To decide whether each TCR beta V gene segment behaved as functional or pseudogenic, an earlier analysis of approximately 620 of the donors relied on high-throughput TCR beta sequencing. In the later analysis, no new phenotypic data were used to find candidate immune exposures; instead, reliance was placed on TCR beta sequences and their occurrence across donors. All discovery cohort repertoires had been generated using a single sequencing platform. Donor age, sex, ethnicity and CMV serostatus were collected together with the repertoire data. The number of donors typed differed by locus, with about 629-640 for A, B, C, DRB1 and DQB1, roughly 520 for DQA1, over 600 for DPA1, and some 450 for DPB1. Among the approximately 400 genotyped donors, approximately 77% belonged to the genetic ancestry cluster associated with self-reported Caucasian donors. Genome-wide SNP genotypes for about 65% of the 666 donors were used in a later genetic analysis, which treated that subset as a discovery cohort. Roughly 300 gigabases of sequencing data and 75 million to 85 million unique TCR sequences made up an early release that covered 500 to 650 HLA-typed donors. Among approximately 370 genotyped donors of the cohort, an average of roughly 230,000 unique TCR beta nucleotide sequences was sequenced per donor, of which about 18% were non-productive. Because of strong linkage in the cohort, 5 or 6 DR-DQ haplotypes were treated as single units for association and clustering. A later analysis re-analyzed previously published TCR beta repertoires from roughly 600 donors and added high-resolution HLA genotyping to study TCR occurrence patterns. High-throughput TCR immunosequencing, statistical association of individual TCRs with disease status, and machine learning were combined to predict cytomegalovirus infection status. Both class I and class II loci were covered by HLA typing, at four-digit resolution. General study outcomes and caveats: Most TCR sequences were seen in very few donors, while some public TCRs were found in many individuals. A cluster of highly shared sequence variants was judged likely to represent a technical artifact of the sequencing pipeline. Compared with the roughly 710-donor mean, donors in an Asian-associated ancestry cluster had fewer N-insertions in productive TCRs, according to a later genetic analysis. Some IMGT-functional V segments, including TRBV6-2 and TRBV6-3, could not be distinguished by the 87-base-pair reads and were therefore excluded. In vitro tests confirmed that a few of the cytomegalovirus-associated TCR beta chains recognize cytomegalovirus antigens. CMV serostatus was the only immune exposure information available for the cohort. The classifier was reported to diagnose cytomegalovirus status with high specificity and sensitivity in both the original and validation cohorts. In an earlier analysis of more than 450 of the donors, most TCR beta V segments were observed in productive rearrangements about 90% or about 30% of the time, broadly matching IMGT annotations. A total of some 180 TCR beta chains were listed by the study as associated with cytomegalovirus. Some 15 rarely observed V segments, including chromosome 9 orphons, were excluded from the earlier analysis of some 590 of the donors because counts were too low. A later analysis reported that several top co-occurrence clusters appeared linked to parvovirus B19, influenza, CMV and Epstein-Barr virus. This cohort had only TCR beta chains sequenced, and the lack of alpha or paired-chain data limited which features could be detected. In a later analysis, 15,000 to 20,000 TCR beta sequences were associated with specific HLA alleles at a false discovery rate of 0.05. In a later genetic analysis, a missense DCLRE1C variant was associated with V-gene and J-gene trimming of TCR beta chains, and the association was replicated in an independent cohort. In a later analysis, the rate of TCR association differed among HLA loci, with DRB1 alleles having the most associated TCRs and HLA-C alleles having the fewest. Linkage disequilibrium might explain the correlated functional status among segregating V segments, but an unknown experimental factor could not be excluded. The presence/absence analyses assumed that sequencing depth was roughly uniform across donors, and that assumption may not be true. When HLA alleles, especially DR and DQ, strongly co-occurred, attributing TCR associations to individual alleles was difficult. A further reported finding was that TCR beta sequences accurately predicted the HLA-A and HLA-B alleles for most subjects in the first cohort. Compared with equally common non-associated chains, HLA-associated TCR beta chains in a later analysis were more clonally expanded and had lower generation probabilities. Because some donors lacked HLA typing at each locus, the association tests relied only on the typed subset. According to the authors, the approach could potentially be generalized to other disease states and immunological phenotypes. Most CMV-associated TCR beta chains appeared to be HLA-restricted in a later analysis, and the HLA associations seemed to be driven largely by CMV exposure.

Libraries were constructed by the immunoSEQ multiplex PCR assay. For the multiplex PCR, a mixture combining 60 forward primers for TCR Vbeta segments and 13 reverse primers for TCR Jbeta segments was used. The CDR3 region of rearranged TCR beta genes was amplified from genomic DNA by a multiplex PCR assay. Amplified TCR beta libraries were sequenced as 87-base-pair reads on the Illumina HiSeq System. From the authors' description of their analysis: A later analysis tallied tens of millions of unique TCR beta chains across the 666 repertoires, and some 10 million of those chains were shared by two or more donors. To remove PCR and sequencing errors, raw reads were error-corrected and collapsed into unique sequences using a nearest-neighbor algorithm that merged closely related sequences. V, D and J gene segments were assigned by aligning CDR3 sequences to IMGT reference sequences. For a sequence to be retained, a match of at least six nucleotides was required to both a V gene segment and a J gene segment. Rearrangements were classified as productive when the CDR3 lacked stop codons and remained in frame with V and J, and all other rearrangements were classified as non-productive. CDR3 was defined according to IMGT convention as the region running from the second conserved V-encoded cysteine to the conserved J-encoded phenylalanine. The earlier analysis of approximately 590 of the donors excluded any sequence lacking an unambiguous match to a single V gene segment. An earlier analysis of a few hundred of the donors called V segments functional above 56.7% productive rearrangements and segregating when the between-donor standard deviation exceeded 5%. To diagnose cytomegalovirus status from the catalog of TCR beta chain sequences, a statistical classification framework was built. V and J gene assignment, in a later analysis, came from comparing TCR nucleotide sequences with IMGT/GENE-DB human TR gene sequences. Using the TCRdist pipeline, a later analysis assigned CDR3 sequences along with most-parsimonious VDJ recombination scenarios. In a later analysis, each TCR beta chain was defined by its CDR3 amino acid sequence together with its V-gene family, and reads without a unique V-gene family were excluded. As a way to deal with suspected cross-contamination and a sequencing artifact, a later analysis dropped 640 or so nucleotide sequences that were highly shared and had low generation probability. A later analysis calculated a clonal expansion index for each public chain from normalized within-repertoire ranks of inferred template counts. A later analysis computed generation probabilities with a VDJ recombination model fitted to out-of-frame rearrangements, and checked the results against IGoR. Hypergeometric tests were used in a later analysis to score TCR-TCR, TCR-HLA and TCR-CMV co-occurrence, with a repertoire-size bias correction applied to the TCR pairs. False discovery rates were estimated in a later analysis by permuting HLA or CMV assignments 20 times. In a later analysis, co-occurring TCRs were grouped using DBSCAN, and TCRdist sequence similarity was added for clustering within HLA-allele-positive subsets. For co-occurrence clustering, repertoires with fewer than 30,000 or more than 120,000 public chains were excluded, along with four to six repertoires with anomalous nucleotide sharing. This is the immuneACCESS table as TCRdb keeps it, with only in-frame sequences that have V and J called. A part of the clones is gone; compared with another copy, unresolved V genes explain less than half, and the rest is unexplained. For V, J and clone size, that table is used; D and trimming come from the DNA. The sample table holds tens of thousands of clones, of which approximately 80% were seen once. Of the sample, approximately 1.5% is held by the ten largest clones.

The receptor was isolated from a man aged 40-50 years in good health and CMV-seronegative. The sequenced material came from PBMCs. The receptor chain draws on TRBV5-6 and TRBJ1-1, with TRBD1 as a weak D call on 5 bases. In nucleotide form, the sequence is TGTGCCAGCAGCTTGTTGGTCAGTGGAGGGGCTGAAGCTTTCTTT. Translated, it reads CASSLLVSGGAEAFF.